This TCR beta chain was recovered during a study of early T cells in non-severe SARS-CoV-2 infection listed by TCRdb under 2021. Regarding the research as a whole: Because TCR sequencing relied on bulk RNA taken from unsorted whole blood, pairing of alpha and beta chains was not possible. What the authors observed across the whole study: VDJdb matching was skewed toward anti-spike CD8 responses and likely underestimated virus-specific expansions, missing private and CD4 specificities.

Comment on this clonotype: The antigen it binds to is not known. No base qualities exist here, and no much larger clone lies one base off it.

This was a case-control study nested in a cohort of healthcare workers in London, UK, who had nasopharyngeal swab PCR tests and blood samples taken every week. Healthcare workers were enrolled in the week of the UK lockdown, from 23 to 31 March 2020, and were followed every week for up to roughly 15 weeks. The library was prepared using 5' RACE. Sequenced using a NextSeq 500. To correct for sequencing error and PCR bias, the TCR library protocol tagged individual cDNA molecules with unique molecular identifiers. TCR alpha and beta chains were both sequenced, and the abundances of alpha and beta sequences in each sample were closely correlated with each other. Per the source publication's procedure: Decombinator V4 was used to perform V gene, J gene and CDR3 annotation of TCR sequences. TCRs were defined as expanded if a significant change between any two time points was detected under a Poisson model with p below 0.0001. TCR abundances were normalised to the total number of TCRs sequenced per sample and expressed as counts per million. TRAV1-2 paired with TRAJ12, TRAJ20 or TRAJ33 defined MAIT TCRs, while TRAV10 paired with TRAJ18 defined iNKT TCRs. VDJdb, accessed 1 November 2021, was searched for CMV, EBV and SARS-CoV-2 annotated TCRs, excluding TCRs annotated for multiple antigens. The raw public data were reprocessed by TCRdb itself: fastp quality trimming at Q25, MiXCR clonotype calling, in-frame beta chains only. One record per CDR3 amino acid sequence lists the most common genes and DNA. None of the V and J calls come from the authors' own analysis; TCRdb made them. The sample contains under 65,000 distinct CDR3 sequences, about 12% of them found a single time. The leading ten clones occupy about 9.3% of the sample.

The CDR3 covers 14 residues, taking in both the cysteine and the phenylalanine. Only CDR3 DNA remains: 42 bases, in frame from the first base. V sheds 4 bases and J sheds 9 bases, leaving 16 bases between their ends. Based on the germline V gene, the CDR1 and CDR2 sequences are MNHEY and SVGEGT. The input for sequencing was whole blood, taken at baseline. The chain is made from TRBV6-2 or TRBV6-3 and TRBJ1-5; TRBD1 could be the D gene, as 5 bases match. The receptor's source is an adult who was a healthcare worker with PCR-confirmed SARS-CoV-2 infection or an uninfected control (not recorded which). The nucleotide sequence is TGTGCCAGCAGTTCGATCCTGACAGCTCGGCCCCAGCATTTT. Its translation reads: CASSSILTARPQHF.